This section outlines one T cell receptor beta chain sequence together with its context. The antigen is not known. This sample stems from a study of cytotoxic CD8 clonotypes in ibrutinib-treated CLL. Overall study findings and caveats: At the start, clonality exceeded age-matched healthy donors and followed circulating CD8+ T-cell counts. On treatment, the uncommon public clonotypes contracted or remained stable. At ibrutinib response, clonality increased, and at progression it declined back toward baseline.

CDR1 is LNHDA, CDR2 SQIVND, per germline (reference sequence). The V end was cut by 7 bases, the J end by 2 bases, with 12 bases between. This CDR3 spans 14 amino acids. Clones were read by immunoSEQ multiplex PCR, and TCRdb kept only the in-frame ones, dropping some. This repertoire shows about 140,000 clones, over 75% found once; its top ten account for less than 8.5%. The J gene is TRBJ2-1, the V gene TRBV19; D might be TRBD1 (6 bases). This sequence originates from a human donor with chronic lymphocytic leukemia. The starting material was PBMCs, obtained after 36 months of ibrutinib treatment. CDR3 sequence: CASKTAGAYNEQFF. The CDR3, as DNA: TGTGCCAGTAAGACCGCAGGGGCCTACAATGAGCAGTTCTTC.